The 23 T cell receptor beta chains below all came from one sample that was sequenced in a study of shared T cell receptors in the human thymus. Only in-frame clones appear in the TCRdb table, and some are missing; sequencing was by immunoSEQ multiplex PCR. Among 550,000 to 800,000 clones listed, roughly 88% were seen once. This same sample was also taken into another study, of human thymus T cells.

Sequenced input: thymocytes. The receptors come from a girl under three years old with a congenital heart defect.

The chain has TRBV23-1 and TRBJ1-1, with D unclear. TRBV23-1 is an ORF; its function is uncertain. CDR3 size: 12 residues. Trimming took off 3 bases at V and 7 bases at J, with 9 bases between the two ends. CDR3 sequence reads: CASSHRGIEAFF. CDR3 in DNA: TGCGCCAGCAGTCATCGGGGAATTGAAGCTTTCTTT.

The chain is built from TRBV14 and TRBJ2-3, with D tentatively TRBD2 (7 bases). The V end lost 3 bases, the J end lost 2 bases, and 15 bases lay between the germline ends. Germline CDR1 and CDR2: SGHDN and FVKESK. This CDR3 region has 16 residues. The CDR3 protein is CASSQPAGAYTDTQYF. The CDR3 DNA reads as TGTGCCAGCAGCCAGCCCGCGGGGGCCTACACAGATACGCAGTATTTT.

V usage is TRBV5-1 and J usage is TRBJ1-1; D gene unclear. Trimming shortened V by 4 bases and J by 9 bases, and 10 bases separated the two germline ends. The CDR3 spans 11 residues. Germline V gives CDR1 SGHRS, CDR2 YFSETQ. This CDR3 is CASSARRKAFF. The CDR3 DNA follows: TGCGCCAGCAGCGCCCGTAGAAAAGCTTTCTTT.

Comments on this clone: A junction boundary mismatches the germline segment, possibly from a read error. The V gene is TRBV6-5, the J gene TRBJ1-1; a possible D gene is TRBD1 (6 bases). The CDR3 is 15 amino acids. Germline V CDR1 and CDR2: MNHEY, SVGAGI. The DNA for the CDR3 is TGTGTCAGCAGTTATGGTGTCAGGGGCCACACTGAAGCTTTCTTT. Translating it yields CVSSYGVRGHTEAFF.

In regard to this clone: Other nucleotide sequences in the sample specify the same CDR3. The chain's CDR3 is CASSTRALAGGGEETQYF. In nucleotides, the CDR3 is TGTGCCAGCAGCACGCGGGCGCTAGCGGGGGGCGGGGAAGAGACCCAGTACTTC. The chain recombines TRBV7-6 with TRBJ2-5; 11 bases align to TRBD2. V lost 5 bases and J lost 3; bases outside the gene matches: 14. In germline, CDR1 is SGHVS, CDR2 FNYEAQ. The CDR3 extends over 18 amino acids.

The chain couples TRBV16 to TRBJ2-5; D unclear. This CDR3 has 13 residues. The V gene lost 7 bases and the J gene lost 3 bases, with 12 bases spanning the gap. Germline assignment: CDR1 KGHSY and CDR2 FQNENV. The CDR3 sequence is CASMATPKETQYF. Here the CDR3 DNA reads TGTGCCAGCATGGCCACGCCAAAAGAGACCCAGTACTTC.

This clone was detected once. The J gene is TRBJ1-1, the V gene TRBV9; 9 bases map to TRBD1. The CDR3 has 17 amino acids. Germline assignment: CDR1 SGDLS and CDR2 YYNGEE. The J segment lost 5 bases and the V segment lost 3 bases, leaving 14 bases of the junction unmatched. CDR3 region: CASSAPPNRGRRTEAFF. The CDR3 DNA reads TGTGCCAGCAGCGCCCCCCCTAACAGGGGGCGCCGGACTGAAGCTTTCTTT.

V is TRBV9 and J is TRBJ2-7, with D possibly TRBD2 on 5 matching bases. Per germline, CDR1 SGDLS and CDR2 YYNGEE. The length of the CDR3 is 13 residues. The V gene lost 0 bases and the J gene lost 7 bases, with 11 bases spanning the gap. CDR3 DNA sequence: TGTGCCAGCAGCGTAGGACGAGAGGGTGAGCAGTACTTC. It codes for CASSVGREGEQYF.

This rearrangement joins TRBV28 to TRBJ1-1, with D maybe TRBD1 (5 bases). The CDR3 runs 16 residues. Germline values: CDR1 MDHEN, CDR2 SYDVKM. Deletions cut 3 bases from V and 0 bases from J, with 14 bases between. The CDR3 nucleotides are TGTGCCAGCAGTTTCCCTTGGGCCAGGGTGAACACTGAAGCTTTCTTT. Protein product: CASSFPWARVNTEAFF.

This sequence joins TRBV6-1 and TRBJ2-4; the match to TRBD2 covers 10 bases. The CDR3 is 24 amino acids. CDR1 and CDR2 (germline): MNHNS, SASEGT. V gave up 1 base and J gave up 3 bases; unmatched junction bases: 27. CDR3 coding DNA: TGTGCCAGCAGTGAAGAAGGGGGGGGACTAGCGATTTTTCTTTTAGGCAGGAGCAAAAACATTCAGTACTTC. Its protein is CASSEEGGGLAIFLLGRSKNIQYF.

The chain combines TRBV29-1 with TRBJ2-1; 14 nucleotides align to TRBD2. The germline CDR1 and CDR2 sequences are SQVTM and ANQGSEA. This CDR3 is built from 15 residues. The V gene end was trimmed by 5 bases and the J gene end by 7 bases; junction bases not matched to a gene: 7. The chain's CDR3 is CSVKTSGGARNEQFF. As DNA, the CDR3 is TGCAGCGTTAAGACTAGCGGGGGGGCTAGGAATGAGCAGTTCTTC.

The rearrangement joins TRBV9 to TRBJ2-1, with a weak D call TRBD2 (5 bases). CDR3 size: 16 residues. Per the germline V gene, CDR1 is SGDLS and CDR2 is YYNGEE. Trimming took off 3 bases at V and 0 bases at J, with 13 bases between the two ends. This CDR3 reads CASSGTLGSSYNEQFF. In DNA, the CDR3 is TGTGCCAGCAGCGGCACACTAGGGAGCTCCTACAATGAGCAGTTCTTC. Full variable domain (missing parts from reference TRBV9 and TRBJ2-1): DSGVTQTPKHLITATGQRVTLRCSPRSGDLSVYWYQQSLDQGLQFLIQYYNGEERAKGNILERFSAQQFPDLHSELNLSSLELGDSALYFCASSGTLGSSYNEQFFGPGTRLTVL.

CDR3 loop: CASSSTGGGTNEKLFF. The CDR3 nucleotides read TGCGCCAGCAGCTCCACAGGGGGGGGGACTAATGAAAAACTGTTTTTT. The V and J genes are TRBV5-1 and TRBJ1-4, with 8 bases identical to TRBD1. The germline V gene encodes CDR1 SGHRS and CDR2 YFSETQ. Trimming removed 3 bases from V and 2 bases from J; junction bases left unmatched: 6. The CDR3 runs to 16 residues.

The chain is built from TRBV5-5 and TRBJ1-2, with 11 bases lining up with TRBD1. With V trimmed by 5 bases and J by 8 bases, 14 bases remained unmatched. Per germline, CDR1 SGHKS and CDR2 YYEKEE (reference sequence). This CDR3 is built from 16 residues. This CDR3 reads CASSPGQGGAFEGYTF. DNA of the CDR3: TGTGCCAGCAGTCCGGGACAGGGGGGAGCCTTTGAAGGCTACACCTTC.

The chain combines TRBV20-1 with TRBJ1-1; no firm D call. The CDR3 contains 10 residues. The V end was cut by 4 bases, the J end by 7 bases, with 7 bases between. Looked up from germline, CDR1 is DFQATT and CDR2 is SNEGSKA (reference sequence). The CDR3 region is CSAKRGEAFF. The CDR3 nucleotides read TGCAGTGCTAAGAGAGGTGAAGCTTTCTTT.

This chain joins TRBV19 and TRBJ1-4; no reliable D call. Trimming left V 3 bases short and J 0 bases short, with 14 bases between. The CDR3 is 17 residues long. Germline lookup yields CDR1 LNHDA and CDR2 SQIVND (reference sequence). As DNA, the CDR3 is TGTGCCAGTAGTATGAAGCCCGGTCTTGCAACTAATGAAAAACTGTTTTTT. Amino acid sequence: CASSMKPGLATNEKLFF.

The chain couples TRBV7-2 to TRBJ1-3, with 8 bases lining up with TRBD1. The CDR3 length is 15 residues. V gave up 5 bases and J gave up 4 bases; unmatched junction bases: 7. Germline CDR1 SGHTA, CDR2 FQGNSA. The CDR3 spells CASSPGQGGGNTIYF. CDR3 DNA sequence: TGTGCCAGCAGCCCAGGACAGGGAGGGGGAAACACCATATATTTT.

The chain carries TRBV5-6 and TRBJ2-3; D is ambiguous. The CDR3 extends over 17 amino acids. Per the germline V gene, CDR1 is SGHDT and CDR2 is YYEEEE. V was clipped by 4 bases and J by 0 bases, with 18 bases between them. CDR3 amino acids: CASSLRNLQDSTDTQYF. In DNA, the CDR3 is TGTGCCAGCAGCCTCCGAAATCTCCAGGATAGCACAGATACGCAGTATTTT.

The chain is built from TRBV27 and TRBJ2-7, with D possibly matching TRBD1 (6 bases). Germline-derived CDR1 and CDR2 are MNHEY and SMNVEV (reference sequence). There are 15 residues in the CDR3. The V end lost 3 bases, the J end lost 7 bases, and 19 bases lay between the germline ends. CDR3 sequence reads: CASSLFGTSFREQYF. The CDR3 DNA follows: TGTGCCAGCAGTTTGTTCGGGACATCATTTAGGGAGCAGTACTTC.

V is TRBV18 and J is TRBJ1-6, with a weak D call TRBD1 (6 bases). The CDR3 sequence is 14 residues long. With 4 bases removed from V and 8 bases from J, the gap between germline ends came to 12 bases. CDR1 and CDR2 from the germline V gene are KGHSH and LQKENI. The CDR3 here is CASSLGQNDSPLHF. The CDR3 DNA reads as TGTGCCAGCTCACTAGGACAGAACGATTCACCCCTCCACTTT.

The chain is built from TRBV21-1 and TRBJ1-1; the table's TRBD1 call for D was not verified on the DNA. TRBV21-1 corresponds to a pseudogene. CDR3 length equals 15 residues. Here the CDR3 reads CASSNPTGEDTEAFF. As DNA, the CDR3 is TGTGCCAGCAGCAACCCGACAGGGGAGGACACTGAAGCTTTCTTT.

V and J are TRBV5-1 and TRBJ2-7; 7 bases align to TRBD1. V dropped 3 bases and J dropped 1; count of bases not matched to a gene: 4. Germline assignment: CDR1 SGHRS and CDR2 YFSETQ. The CDR3 loop spans 14 amino acids. The CDR3 DNA is TGCGCCAGCAGCTGGACGGACAGGTCCTACGAGCAGTACTTC. It codes for CASSWTDRSYEQYF.

The chain couples TRBV29-1 to TRBJ2-1; D is undetermined. The CDR3 totals 10 residues. Per germline, CDR1 SQVTM and CDR2 ANQGSEA. V lost 3 bases to trimming and J lost 12 bases, with 9 bases between them. The CDR3 region is CSVERSGQFF. CDR3 in DNA: TGCAGCGTTGAGCGGTCGGGGCAGTTCTTC.